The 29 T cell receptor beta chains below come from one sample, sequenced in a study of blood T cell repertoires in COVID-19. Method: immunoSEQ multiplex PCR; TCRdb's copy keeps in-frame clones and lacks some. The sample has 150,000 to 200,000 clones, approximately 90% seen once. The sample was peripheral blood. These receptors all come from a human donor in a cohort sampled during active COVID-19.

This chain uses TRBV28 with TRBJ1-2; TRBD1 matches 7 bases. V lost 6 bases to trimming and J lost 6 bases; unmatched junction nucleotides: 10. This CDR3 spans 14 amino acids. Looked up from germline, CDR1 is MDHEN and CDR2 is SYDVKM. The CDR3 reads CASRGTAYFHGYTF. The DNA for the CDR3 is TGTGCCAGCAGGGGGACAGCCTACTTCCATGGCTACACCTTC.

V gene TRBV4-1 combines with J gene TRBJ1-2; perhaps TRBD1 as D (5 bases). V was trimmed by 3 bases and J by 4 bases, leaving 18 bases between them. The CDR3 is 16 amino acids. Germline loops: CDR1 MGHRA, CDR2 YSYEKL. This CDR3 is CASSHLQVASGYGYTF. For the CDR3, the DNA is TGCGCCAGCAGCCACCTACAGGTGGCTTCGGGCTATGGCTACACCTTC.

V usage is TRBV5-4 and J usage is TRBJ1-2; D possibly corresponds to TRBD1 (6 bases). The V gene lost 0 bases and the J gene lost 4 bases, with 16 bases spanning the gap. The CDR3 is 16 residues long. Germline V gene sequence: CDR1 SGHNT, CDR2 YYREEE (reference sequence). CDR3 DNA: TGTGCCAGCAGCTTGGAGGCCGCGGCGGGGGCCTATGGCTACACCTTC. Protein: CASSLEAAAGAYGYTF. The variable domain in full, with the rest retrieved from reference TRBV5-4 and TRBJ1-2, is ETGVTQSPTHLIKTRGQQVTLRCSSQSGHNTVSWYQQALGQGPQFIFQYYREEENGRGNFPPRFSGLQFPNYSSELNVNALELDDSALYLCASSLEAAAGAYGYTFGSGTRLTVV.

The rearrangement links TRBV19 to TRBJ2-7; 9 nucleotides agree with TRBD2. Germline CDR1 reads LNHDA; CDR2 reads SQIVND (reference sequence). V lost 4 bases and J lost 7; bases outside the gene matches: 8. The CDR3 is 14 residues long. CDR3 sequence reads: CASSTVGSGSEQYF. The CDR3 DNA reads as TGTGCCAGTAGTACGGTGGGTAGCGGGAGTGAGCAGTACTTC.

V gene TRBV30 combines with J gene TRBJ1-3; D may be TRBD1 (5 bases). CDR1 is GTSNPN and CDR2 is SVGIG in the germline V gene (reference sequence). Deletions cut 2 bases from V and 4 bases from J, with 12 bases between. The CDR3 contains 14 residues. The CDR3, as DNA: TGTGCCTGGAGTAGCGTGGGGGGAGGAAACACCATATATTTT. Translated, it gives CAWSSVGGGNTIYF.

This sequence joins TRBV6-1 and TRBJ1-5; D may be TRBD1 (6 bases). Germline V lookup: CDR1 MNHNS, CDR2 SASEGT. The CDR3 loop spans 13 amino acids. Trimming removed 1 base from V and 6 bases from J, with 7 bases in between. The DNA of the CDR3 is TGTGCCAGCAGTGAAGGGACAGTTCAGCCCCAGCATTTT. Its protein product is CASSEGTVQPQHF.

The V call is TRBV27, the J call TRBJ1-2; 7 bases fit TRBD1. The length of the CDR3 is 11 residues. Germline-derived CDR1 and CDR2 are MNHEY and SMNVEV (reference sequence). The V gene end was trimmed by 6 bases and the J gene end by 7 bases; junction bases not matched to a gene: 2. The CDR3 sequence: CASSQGVGYTF. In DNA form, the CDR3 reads TGTGCCAGCAGCCAGGGGGTTGGCTACACCTTC.

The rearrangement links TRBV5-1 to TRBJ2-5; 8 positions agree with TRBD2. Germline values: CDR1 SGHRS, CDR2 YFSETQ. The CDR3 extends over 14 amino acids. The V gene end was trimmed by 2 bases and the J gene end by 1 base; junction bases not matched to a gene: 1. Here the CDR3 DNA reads TGCGCCAGCAGCTTAGCGGGAGCCCAAGAGACCCAGTACTTC. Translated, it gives CASSLAGAQETQYF.

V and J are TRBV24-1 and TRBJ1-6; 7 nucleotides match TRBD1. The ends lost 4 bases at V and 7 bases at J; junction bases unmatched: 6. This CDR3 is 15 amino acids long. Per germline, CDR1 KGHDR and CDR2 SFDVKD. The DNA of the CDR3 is TGTGCCACCAGTGAAGGGACAGTTTCGAATTCACCCCTCCACTTT. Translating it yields CATSEGTVSNSPLHF.

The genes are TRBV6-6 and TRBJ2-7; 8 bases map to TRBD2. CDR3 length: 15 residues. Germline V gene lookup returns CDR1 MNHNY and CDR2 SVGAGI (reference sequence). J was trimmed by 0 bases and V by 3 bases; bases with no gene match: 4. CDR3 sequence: CASSYGSGSSYEQYF. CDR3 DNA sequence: TGTGCCAGCAGTTATGGGAGCGGGAGCTCCTACGAGCAGTACTTC.

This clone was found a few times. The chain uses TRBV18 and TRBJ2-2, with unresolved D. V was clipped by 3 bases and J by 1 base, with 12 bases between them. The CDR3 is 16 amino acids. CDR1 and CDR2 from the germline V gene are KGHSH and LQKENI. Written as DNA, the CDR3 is TGTGCCAGCTCACCTTATGAAACAGTGAACACCGGGGAGCTGTTTTTT. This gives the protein CASSPYETVNTGELFF.

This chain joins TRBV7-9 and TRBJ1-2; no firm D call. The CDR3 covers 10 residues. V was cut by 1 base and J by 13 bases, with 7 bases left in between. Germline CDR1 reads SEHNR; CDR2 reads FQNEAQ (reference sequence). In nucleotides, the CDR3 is TGTGCCAGCAGCTTAGGGCCTTCCACCTTC. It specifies CASSLGPSTF.

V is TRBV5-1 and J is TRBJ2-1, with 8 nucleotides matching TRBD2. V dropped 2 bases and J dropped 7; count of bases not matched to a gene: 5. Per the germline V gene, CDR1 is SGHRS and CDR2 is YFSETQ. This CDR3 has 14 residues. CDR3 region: CASSLAGVRNEQFF. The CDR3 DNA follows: TGCGCCAGCAGCTTAGCGGGAGTCAGGAATGAGCAGTTCTTC.

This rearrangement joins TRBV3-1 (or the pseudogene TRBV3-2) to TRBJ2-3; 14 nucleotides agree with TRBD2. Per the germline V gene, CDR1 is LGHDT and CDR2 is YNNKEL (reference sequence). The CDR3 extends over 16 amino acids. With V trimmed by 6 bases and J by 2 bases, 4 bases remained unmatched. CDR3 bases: TGTGCCAGCAGTCGGACTAGCGGGGGGACCACAGATACGCAGTATTTT. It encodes CASSRTSGGTTDTQYF.

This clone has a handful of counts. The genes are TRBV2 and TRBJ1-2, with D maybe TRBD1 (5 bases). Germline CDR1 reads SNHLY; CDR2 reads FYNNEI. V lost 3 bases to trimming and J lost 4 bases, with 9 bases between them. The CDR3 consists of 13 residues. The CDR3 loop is CASSDQGTYGYTF. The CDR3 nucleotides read TGTGCCAGCAGTGATCAGGGAACCTATGGCTACACCTTC.

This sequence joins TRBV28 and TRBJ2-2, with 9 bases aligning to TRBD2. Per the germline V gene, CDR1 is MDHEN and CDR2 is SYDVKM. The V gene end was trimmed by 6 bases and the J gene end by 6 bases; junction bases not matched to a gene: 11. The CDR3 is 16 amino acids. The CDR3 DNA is TGTGCCAGCAGGCTCTTAGGTAGCGGGAGCTCCGGGGAGCTGTTTTTT. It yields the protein CASRLLGSGSSGELFF.

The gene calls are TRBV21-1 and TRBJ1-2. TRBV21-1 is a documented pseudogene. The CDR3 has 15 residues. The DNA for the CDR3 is TGTGCCAGCAGCAAAATGGGGAGTTTCGTCTATGGCTACACCTTC. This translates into CASSKMGSFVYGYTF.

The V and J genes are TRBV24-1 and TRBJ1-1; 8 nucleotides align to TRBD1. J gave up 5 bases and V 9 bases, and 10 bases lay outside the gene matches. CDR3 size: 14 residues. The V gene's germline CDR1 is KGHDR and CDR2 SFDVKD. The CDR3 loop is CATAGTGGGTEAFF. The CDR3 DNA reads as TGTGCCACCGCGGGAACAGGGGGAGGGACTGAAGCTTTCTTT.

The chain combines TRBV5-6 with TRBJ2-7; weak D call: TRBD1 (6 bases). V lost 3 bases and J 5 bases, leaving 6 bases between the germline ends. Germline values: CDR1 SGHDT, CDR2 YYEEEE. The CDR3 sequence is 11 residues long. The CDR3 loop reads CASSYRDEQYF. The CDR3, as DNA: TGTGCCAGCAGCTACAGGGACGAGCAGTACTTC.

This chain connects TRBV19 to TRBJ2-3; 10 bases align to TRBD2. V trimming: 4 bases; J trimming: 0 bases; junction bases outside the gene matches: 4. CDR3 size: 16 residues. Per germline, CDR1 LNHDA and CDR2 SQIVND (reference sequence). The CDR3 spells CASSTLAGASTDTQYF. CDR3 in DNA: TGTGCCAGTAGTACGCTAGCGGGGGCCAGCACAGATACGCAGTATTTT. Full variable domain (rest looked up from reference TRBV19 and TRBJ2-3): DGGITQSPKYLFRKEGQNVTLSCEQNLNHDAMYWYRQDPGQGLRLIYYSQIVNDFQKGDIAEGYSVSREKKESFPLTVTSAQKNPTAFYLCASSTLAGASTDTQYFGPGTRLTVL.

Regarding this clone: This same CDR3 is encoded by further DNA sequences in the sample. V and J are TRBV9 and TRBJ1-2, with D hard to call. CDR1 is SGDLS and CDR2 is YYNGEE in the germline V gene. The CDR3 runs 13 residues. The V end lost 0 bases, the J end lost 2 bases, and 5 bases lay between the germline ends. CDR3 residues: CASSVDTNYGYTF. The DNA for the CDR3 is TGTGCCAGCAGCGTAGACACAAACTATGGCTACACCTTC. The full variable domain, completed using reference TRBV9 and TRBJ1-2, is DSGVTQTPKHLITATGQRVTLRCSPRSGDLSVYWYQQSLDQGLQFLIQYYNGEERAKGNILERFSAQQFPDLHSELNLSSLELGDSALYFCASSVDTNYGYTFGSGTRLTVV.

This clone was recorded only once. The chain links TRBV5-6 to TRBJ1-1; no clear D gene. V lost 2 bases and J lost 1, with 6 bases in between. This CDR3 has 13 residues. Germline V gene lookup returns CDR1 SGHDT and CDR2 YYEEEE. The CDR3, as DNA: TGTGCCAGCAGCTTTTACTCGAACACTGAAGCTTTCTTT. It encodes CASSFYSNTEAFF. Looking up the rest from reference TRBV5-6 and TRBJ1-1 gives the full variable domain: DAGVTQSPTHLIKTRGQQVTLRCSPKSGHDTVSWYQQALGQGPQFIFQYYEEEERQRGNFPDRFSGHQFPNYSSELNVNALLLGDSALYLCASSFYSNTEAFFGQGTRLTVV.

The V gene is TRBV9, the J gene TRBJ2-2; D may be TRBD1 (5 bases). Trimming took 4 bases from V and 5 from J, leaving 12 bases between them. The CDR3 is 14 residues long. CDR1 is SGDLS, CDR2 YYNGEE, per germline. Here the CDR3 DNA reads TGTGCCAGCAGCCCACGGACATTAACCGGGGAGCTGTTTTTT. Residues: CASSPRTLTGELFF. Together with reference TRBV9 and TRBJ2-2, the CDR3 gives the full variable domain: DSGVTQTPKHLITATGQRVTLRCSPRSGDLSVYWYQQSLDQGLQFLIQYYNGEERAKGNILERFSAQQFPDLHSELNLSSLELGDSALYFCASSPRTLTGELFFGEGSRLTVL.

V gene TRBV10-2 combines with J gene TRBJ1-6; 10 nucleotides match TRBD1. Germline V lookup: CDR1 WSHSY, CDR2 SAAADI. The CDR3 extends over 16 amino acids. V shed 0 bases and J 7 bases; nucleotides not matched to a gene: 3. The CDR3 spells CASSESSGQGNSPLHF. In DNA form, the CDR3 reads TGCGCCAGCAGTGAGTCGTCGGGACAGGGGAATTCACCCCTCCACTTT.

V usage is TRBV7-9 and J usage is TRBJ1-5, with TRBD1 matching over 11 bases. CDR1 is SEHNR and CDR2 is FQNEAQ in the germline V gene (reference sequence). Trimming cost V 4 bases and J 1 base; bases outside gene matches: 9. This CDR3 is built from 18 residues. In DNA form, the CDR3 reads TGTGCCAGCAGCTCCCCGGGACAGGGGGGGTCAAGCAATCAGCCCCAGCATTTT. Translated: CASSSPGQGGSSNQPQHF.

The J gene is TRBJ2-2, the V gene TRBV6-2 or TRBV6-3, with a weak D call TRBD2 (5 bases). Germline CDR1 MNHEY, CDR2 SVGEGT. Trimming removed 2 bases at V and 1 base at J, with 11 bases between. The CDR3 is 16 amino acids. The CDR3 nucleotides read TGTGCCAGCAGTTACGGACCCGGGGAGAACACCGGGGAGCTGTTTTTT. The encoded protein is CASSYGPGENTGELFF.

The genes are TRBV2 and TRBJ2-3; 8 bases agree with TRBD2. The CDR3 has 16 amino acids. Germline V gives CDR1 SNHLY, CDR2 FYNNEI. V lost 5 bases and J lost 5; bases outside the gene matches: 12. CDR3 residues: CASSQDGGGGRDTQYF. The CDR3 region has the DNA TGTGCCAGCAGTCAGGACGGTGGCGGGGGGCGAGATACGCAGTATTTT.

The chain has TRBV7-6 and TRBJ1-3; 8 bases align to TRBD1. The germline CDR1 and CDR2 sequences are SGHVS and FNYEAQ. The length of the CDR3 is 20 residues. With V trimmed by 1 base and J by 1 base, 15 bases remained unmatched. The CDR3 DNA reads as TGTGCCAGCAGCTTAGAAGCTCCCGGACAGGGAGGACTTTCTGGAAACACCATATATTTT. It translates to CASSLEAPGQGGLSGNTIYF.

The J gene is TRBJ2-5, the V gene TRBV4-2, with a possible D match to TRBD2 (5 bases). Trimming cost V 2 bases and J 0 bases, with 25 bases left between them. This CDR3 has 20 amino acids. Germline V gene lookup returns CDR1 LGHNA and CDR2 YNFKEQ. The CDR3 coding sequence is TGTGCCAGCAGCCAAAGCACAACCCCGGGTAGCGTGACGTACCAAGAGACCCAGTACTTC. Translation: CASSQSTTPGSVTYQETQYF.